This T cell receptor (beta chain) was recorded in a study of cytomegalovirus exposure and HLA in healthy donors. The CDR3 has 19 residues. The junction had 21 bases not matched to a gene; V was cut back by 5 bases and J by 2 bases. CDR1 and CDR2 from the germline V gene are MNHEY and SMNVEV (reference sequence). PCR employed 60 Vbeta and 13 Jbeta primers. TCRdb's table, derived via immunoSEQ multiplex PCR, lists solely in-frame clones and lacks some. Its table lists about 46,000 clones. This chain joins TRBV27 and TRBJ2-7; 7 nucleotides match TRBD2. The sequence was obtained from a woman between 35 and 50 years old in good health and CMV-seronegative. The specimen sequenced was PBMCs. The chain's CDR3 is CASSIRRGLETISTYEQYF. CDR3 nucleotide sequence: TGTGCCAGCAGTATCAGAAGAGGACTAGAGACGATTAGCACCTACGAGCAGTACTTC.